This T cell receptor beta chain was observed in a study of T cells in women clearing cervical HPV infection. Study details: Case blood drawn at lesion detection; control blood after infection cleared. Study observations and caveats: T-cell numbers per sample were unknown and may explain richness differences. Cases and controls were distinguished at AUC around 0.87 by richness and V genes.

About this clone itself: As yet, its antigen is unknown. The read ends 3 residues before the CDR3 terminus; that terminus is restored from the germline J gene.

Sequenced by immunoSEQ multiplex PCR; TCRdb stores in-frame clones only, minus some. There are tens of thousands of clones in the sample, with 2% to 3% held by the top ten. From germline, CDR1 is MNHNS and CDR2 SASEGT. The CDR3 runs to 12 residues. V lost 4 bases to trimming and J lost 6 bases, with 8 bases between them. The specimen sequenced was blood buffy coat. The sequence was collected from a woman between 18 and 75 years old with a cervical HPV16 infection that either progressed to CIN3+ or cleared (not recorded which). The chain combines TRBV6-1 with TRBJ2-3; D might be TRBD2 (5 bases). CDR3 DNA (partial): TGTGCCAGCAGTGGGACTGGGGATACG. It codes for CASSGTGDT. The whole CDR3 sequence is CASSGTGDTQYF.